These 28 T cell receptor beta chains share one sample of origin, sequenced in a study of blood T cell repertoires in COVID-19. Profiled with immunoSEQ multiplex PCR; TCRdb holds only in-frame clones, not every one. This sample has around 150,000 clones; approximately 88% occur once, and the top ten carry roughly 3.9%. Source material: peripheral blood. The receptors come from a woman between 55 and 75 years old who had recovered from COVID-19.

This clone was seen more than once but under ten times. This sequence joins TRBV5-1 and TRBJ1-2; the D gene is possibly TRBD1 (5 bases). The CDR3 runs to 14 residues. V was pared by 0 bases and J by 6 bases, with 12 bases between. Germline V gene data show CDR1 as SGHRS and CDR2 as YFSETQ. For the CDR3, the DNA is TGCGCCAGCAGCTTGGCCATGCCAGGGCATGGCTACACCTTC. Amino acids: CASSLAMPGHGYTF. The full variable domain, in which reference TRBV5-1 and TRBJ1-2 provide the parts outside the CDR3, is KAGVTQTPRYLIKTRGQQVTLSCSPISGHRSVSWYQQTPGQGLQFLFEYFSETQRNKGNFPGRFSGRQFSNSRSEMNVSTLELGDSALYLCASSLAMPGHGYTFGSGTRLTVV.

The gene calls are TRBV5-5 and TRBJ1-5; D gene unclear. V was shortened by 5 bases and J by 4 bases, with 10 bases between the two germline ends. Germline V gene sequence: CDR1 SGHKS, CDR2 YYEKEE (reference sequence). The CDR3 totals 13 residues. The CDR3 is CASSTEGNQPQHF. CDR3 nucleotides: TGTGCCAGCAGTACCGAGGGAAATCAGCCCCAGCATTTT.

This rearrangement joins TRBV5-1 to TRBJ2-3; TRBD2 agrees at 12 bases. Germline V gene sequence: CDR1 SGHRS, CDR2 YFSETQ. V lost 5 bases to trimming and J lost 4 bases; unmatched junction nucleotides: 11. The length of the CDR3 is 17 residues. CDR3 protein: CASRRLAGDAVPDTQYF. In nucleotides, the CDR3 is TGCGCCAGCAGGAGACTAGCGGGGGACGCCGTTCCAGATACGCAGTATTTT.

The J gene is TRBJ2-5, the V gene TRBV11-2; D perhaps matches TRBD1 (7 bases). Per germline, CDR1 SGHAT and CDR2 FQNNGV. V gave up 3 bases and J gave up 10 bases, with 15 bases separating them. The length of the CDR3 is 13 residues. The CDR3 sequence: CASSFAGTVDQYF. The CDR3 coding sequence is TGTGCCAGCAGCTTTGCGGGGACAGTCGACCAGTACTTC.

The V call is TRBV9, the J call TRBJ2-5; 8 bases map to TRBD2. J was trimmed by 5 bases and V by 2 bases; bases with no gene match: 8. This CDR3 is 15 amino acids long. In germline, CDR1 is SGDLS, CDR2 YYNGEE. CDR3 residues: CASSVSGGASETQYF. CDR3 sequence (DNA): TGTGCCAGCAGCGTCTCCGGGGGGGCCAGTGAGACCCAGTACTTC.

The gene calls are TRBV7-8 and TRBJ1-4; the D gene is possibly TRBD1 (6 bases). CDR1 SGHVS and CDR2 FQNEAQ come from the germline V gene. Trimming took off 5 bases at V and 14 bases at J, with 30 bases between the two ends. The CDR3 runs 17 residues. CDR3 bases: TGTGCCAGCAGCAAAGGGCTCTTGGACAGCGCCCGACATGGTCTGTTTTTT. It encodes CASSKGLLDSARHGLFF. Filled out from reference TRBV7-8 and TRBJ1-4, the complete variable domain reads GAGVSQSPRYKVAKRGQDVALRCDPISGHVSLFWYQQALGQGPEFLTYFQNEAQLDKSGLPSDRFFAERPEGSVSTLKIQRTQQEDSAVYLCASSKGLLDSARHGLFFGSGTQLSVL.

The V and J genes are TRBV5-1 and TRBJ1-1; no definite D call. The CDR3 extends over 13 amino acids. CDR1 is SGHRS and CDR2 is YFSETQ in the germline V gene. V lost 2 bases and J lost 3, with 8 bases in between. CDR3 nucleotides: TGCGCCAGCAGCTTCCAGGTAGACACTGAAGCTTTCTTT. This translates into CASSFQVDTEAFF.

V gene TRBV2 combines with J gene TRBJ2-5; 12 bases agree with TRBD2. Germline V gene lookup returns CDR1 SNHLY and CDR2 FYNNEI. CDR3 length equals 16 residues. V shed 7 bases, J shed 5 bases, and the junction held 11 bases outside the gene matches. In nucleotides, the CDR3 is TGTGCCAGCATTCCCCTAGCGGGGGGGCCGGGGGAGACCCAGTACTTC. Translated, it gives CASIPLAGGPGETQYF.

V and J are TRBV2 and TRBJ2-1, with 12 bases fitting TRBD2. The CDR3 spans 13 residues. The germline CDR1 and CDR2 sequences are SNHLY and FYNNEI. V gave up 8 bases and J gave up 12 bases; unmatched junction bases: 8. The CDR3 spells CASDGLAGMRQFF. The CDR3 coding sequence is TGTGCCAGCGATGGACTAGCGGGGATGAGGCAGTTCTTC.

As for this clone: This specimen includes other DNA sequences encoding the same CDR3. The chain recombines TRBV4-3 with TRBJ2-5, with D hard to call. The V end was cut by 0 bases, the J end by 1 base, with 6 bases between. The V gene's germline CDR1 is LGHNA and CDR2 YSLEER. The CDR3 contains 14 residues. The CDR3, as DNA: TGCGCCAGCAGCCAAGAAGCCCGCCAAGAGACCCAGTACTTC. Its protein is CASSQEARQETQYF.

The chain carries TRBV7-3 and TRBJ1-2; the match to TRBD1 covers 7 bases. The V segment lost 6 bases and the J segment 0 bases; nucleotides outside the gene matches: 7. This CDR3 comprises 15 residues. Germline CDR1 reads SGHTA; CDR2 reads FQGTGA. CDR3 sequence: CASSPTGAPNYGYTF. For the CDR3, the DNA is TGTGCCAGCAGTCCTACAGGGGCACCTAACTATGGCTACACCTTC.

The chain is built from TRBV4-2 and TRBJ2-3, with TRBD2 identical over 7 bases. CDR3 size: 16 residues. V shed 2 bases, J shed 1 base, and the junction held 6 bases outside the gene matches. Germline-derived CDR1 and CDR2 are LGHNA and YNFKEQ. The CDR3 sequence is CASSQSQRGGTDTQYF. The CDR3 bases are TGTGCCAGCAGCCAATCCCAACGGGGGGGCACAGATACGCAGTATTTT.

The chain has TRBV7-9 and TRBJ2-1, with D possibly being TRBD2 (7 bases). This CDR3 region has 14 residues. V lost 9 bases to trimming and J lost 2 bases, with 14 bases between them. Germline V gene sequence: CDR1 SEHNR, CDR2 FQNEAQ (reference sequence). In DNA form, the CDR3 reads TGTGCCAGTCAGAGGGGGGGAACCTACAATGAGCAGTTCTTC. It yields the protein CASQRGGTYNEQFF.

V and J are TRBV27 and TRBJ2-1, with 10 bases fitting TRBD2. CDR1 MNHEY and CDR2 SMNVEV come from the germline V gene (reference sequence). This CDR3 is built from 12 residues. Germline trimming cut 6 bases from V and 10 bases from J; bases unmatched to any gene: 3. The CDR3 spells CASSTGLAEQFF. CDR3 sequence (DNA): TGTGCCAGCAGCACGGGACTAGCGGAGCAGTTCTTC.

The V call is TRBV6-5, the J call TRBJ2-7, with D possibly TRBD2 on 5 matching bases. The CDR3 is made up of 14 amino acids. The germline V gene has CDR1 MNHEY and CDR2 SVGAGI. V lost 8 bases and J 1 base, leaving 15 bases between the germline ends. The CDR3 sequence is CASGRGESSYEQYF. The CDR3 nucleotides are TGTGCCAGCGGTCGTGGGGAGAGTTCCTACGAGCAGTACTTC.

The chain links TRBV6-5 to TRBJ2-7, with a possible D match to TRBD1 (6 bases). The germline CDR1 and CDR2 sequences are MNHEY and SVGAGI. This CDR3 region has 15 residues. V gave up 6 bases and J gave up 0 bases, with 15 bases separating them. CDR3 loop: CASSAPGHNSYEQYF. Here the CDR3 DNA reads TGTGCCAGCAGCGCACCGGGACACAACTCCTACGAGCAGTACTTC.

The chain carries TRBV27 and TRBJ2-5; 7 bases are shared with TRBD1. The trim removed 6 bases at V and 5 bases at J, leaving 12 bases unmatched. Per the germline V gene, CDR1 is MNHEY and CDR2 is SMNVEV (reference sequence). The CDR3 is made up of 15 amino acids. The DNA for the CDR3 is TGTGCCAGCAGACCACAGGGGCCTCGAGGGGAGACCCAGTACTTC. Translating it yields CASRPQGPRGETQYF.

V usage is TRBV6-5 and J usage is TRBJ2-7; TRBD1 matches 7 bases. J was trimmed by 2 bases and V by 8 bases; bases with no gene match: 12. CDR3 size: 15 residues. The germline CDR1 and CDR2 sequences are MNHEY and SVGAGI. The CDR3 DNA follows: TGTGCCAGCTACGCAACCGGGACAGCTACCTACGAGCAGTACTTC. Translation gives CASYATGTATYEQYF.

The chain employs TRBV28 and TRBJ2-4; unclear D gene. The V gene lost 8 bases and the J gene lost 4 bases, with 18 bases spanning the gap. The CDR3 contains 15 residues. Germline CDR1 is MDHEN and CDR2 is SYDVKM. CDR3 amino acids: CASGPNLGRKNIQYF. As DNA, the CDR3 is TGTGCCAGCGGCCCTAATTTGGGCAGAAAAAACATTCAGTACTTC.

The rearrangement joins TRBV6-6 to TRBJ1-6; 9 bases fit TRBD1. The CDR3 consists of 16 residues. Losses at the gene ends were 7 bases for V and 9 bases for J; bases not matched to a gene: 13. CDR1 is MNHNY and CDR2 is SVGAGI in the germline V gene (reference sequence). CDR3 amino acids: CASTDQGTGLGSPLHF. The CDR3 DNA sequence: TGTGCCAGCACCGACCAGGGGACAGGGCTTGGTTCACCCCTCCACTTT.

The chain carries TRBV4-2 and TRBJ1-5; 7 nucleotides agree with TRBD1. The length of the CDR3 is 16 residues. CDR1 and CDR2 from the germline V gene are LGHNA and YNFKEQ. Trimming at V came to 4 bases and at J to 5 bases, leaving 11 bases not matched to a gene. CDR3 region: CASSLEQRQGHQPQHF. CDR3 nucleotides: TGTGCCAGCAGCCTGGAACAGCGACAGGGCCATCAGCCCCAGCATTTT.

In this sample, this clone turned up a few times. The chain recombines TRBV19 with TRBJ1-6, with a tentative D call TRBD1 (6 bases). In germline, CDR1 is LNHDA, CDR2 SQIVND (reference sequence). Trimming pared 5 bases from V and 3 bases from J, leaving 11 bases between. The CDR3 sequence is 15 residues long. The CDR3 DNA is TGTGCCAGTAGTGGGCAGGGGAACTATAATTCACCCCTCCACTTT. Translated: CASSGQGNYNSPLHF.

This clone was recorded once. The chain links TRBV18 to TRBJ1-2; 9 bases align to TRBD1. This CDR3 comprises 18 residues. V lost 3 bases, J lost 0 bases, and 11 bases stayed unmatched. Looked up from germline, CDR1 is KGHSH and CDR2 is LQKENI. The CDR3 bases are TGTGCCAGCTCACCGACCACCGGGACAGGGATAGCTAACTATGGCTACACCTTC. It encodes CASSPTTGTGIANYGYTF.

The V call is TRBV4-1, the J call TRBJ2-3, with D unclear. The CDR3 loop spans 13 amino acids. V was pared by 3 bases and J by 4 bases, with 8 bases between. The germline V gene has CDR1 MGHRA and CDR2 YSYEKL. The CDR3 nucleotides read TGCGCCAGCAGCCAGCTAGTGCCAGATACGCAGTATTTT. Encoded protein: CASSQLVPDTQYF.

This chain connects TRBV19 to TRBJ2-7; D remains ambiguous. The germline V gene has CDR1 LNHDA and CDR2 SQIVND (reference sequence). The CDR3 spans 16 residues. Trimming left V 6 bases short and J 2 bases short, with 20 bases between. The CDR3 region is CASSKGVGDSAYEQYF. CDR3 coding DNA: TGTGCCAGTAGCAAAGGAGTTGGAGATTCAGCCTACGAGCAGTACTTC.

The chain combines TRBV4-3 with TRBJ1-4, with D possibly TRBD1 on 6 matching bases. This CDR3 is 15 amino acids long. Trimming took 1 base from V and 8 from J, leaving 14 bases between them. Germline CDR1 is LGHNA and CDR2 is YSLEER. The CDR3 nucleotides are TGCGCCAGCAGCCAAGCACGGACAGACCTAGAAAAACTGTTTTTT. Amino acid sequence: CASSQARTDLEKLFF.

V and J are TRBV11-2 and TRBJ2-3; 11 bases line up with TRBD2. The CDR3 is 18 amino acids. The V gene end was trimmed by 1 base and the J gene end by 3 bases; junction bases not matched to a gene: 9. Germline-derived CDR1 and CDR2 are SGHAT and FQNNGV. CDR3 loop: CASSLGSLAGGQTDTQYF. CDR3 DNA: TGTGCCAGCAGCTTAGGGTCTTTAGCGGGGGGGCAGACAGATACGCAGTATTTT.

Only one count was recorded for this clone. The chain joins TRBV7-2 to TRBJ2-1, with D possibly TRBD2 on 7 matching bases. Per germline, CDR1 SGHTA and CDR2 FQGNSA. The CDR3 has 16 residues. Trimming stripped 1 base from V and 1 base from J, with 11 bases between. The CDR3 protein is CASSLGGGESYNEQFF. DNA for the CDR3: TGTGCCAGCAGCTTAGGAGGGGGGGAATCCTACAATGAGCAGTTCTTC.